Listed below are T cell receptor beta chains from one sample, sequenced in a study of blood T cell repertoires in COVID-19. Repertoires were generated with immunoSEQ multiplex PCR, while TCRdb's copy carries only in-frame clones and drops some. The sample has 110,000 to 150,000 clones; roughly 80% are singletons. Sample: PBMCs or T cells enriched from blood (not recorded which). The source of these receptors is a woman under 30 who had been exposed to COVID-19. CDR3s include the opening cysteine and the closing phenylalanine or tryptophan. Fields, in order: J gene, V gene, D gene, clone size, CDR3 protein, CDR3 DNA. The D gene is left open where the match is weak. Clone size is not always given. Where it is, it says once, few, many or a class for expanded clones.

>TRBJ1-1|TRBV12-3/TRBV12-4|TRBD1|-
CASSRGQGTEAFF
TGTGCCAGCTCCAGGGGGCAAGGTACTGAAGCTTTCTTT
>TRBJ1-1|TRBV20-1|-|-
CSASFQGNTEAFF
TGCAGTGCTAGTTTTCAGGGGAACACTGAAGCTTTCTTT
>TRBJ2-1|TRBV6-5|-|-
CASSPEGVSEFF
TGTGCCAGCAGCCCCGAAGGGGTTTCGGAGTTCTTC
>TRBJ2-7|TRBV7-8|TRBD2|once
CASSLLPSGGYEQYF
TGTGCCAGCAGCTTATTACCTAGCGGGGGCTACGAGCAGTACTTC
>TRBJ1-1|TRBV2|-|-
CASSSTGLNTEAFF
TGTGCCAGCAGTTCTACAGGGTTGAACACTGAAGCTTTCTTT
>TRBJ2-3|TRBV19|-|-
CASSTSTSTDTQYF
TGTGCCAGTAGTACCTCGACTAGCACAGATACGCAGTATTTT
>TRBJ1-1|TRBV5-3|-|-
CARSLPGVNTEAFF
TGTGCCAGAAGCCTCCCGGGGGTGAACACTGAAGCTTTCTTT
>TRBJ2-2|TRBV18|-|-
CASSPPRAGGTGELFF
TGTGCCAGCTCACCACCGAGGGCCGGCGGGACCGGGGAGCTGTTTTTT
>TRBJ1-1|TRBV12-3/TRBV12-4|-|-
CASSLASGSEAFF
TGTGCCAGCAGTTTAGCGTCGGGGTCCGAAGCTTTCTTT
>TRBJ1-5|TRBV29-1|-|few
CSVVVGLEPQHF
TGCAGCGTTGTCGTGGGCCTCGAGCCCCAGCATTTT
>TRBJ2-1|TRBV7-2|TRBD2|-
CASSLARPSGRANNEQFF
TGTGCCAGCAGCTTAGCCCGGCCTAGCGGGAGGGCCAACAATGAGCAGTTCTTC
>TRBJ2-5|TRBV28|TRBD2|-
CASSLRGSPSRETQYF
TGTGCCAGCAGTTTGCGGGGGTCCCCTTCAAGAGAGACCCAGTACTTC
>TRBJ1-5|TRBV4-3|-|-
CASSQDPRVNQPQHF
TGCGCCAGCAGCCAAGATCCCAGGGTTAATCAGCCCCAGCATTTT
>TRBJ2-1|TRBV28|TRBD2|-
CASSFKFAGDSYNEQFF
TGTGCCAGCAGTTTCAAATTCGCGGGAGACTCCTACAATGAGCAGTTCTTC
>TRBJ2-2|TRBV7-2|TRBD1|-
CASSQQPPGQVGELFF
TGTGCCAGCAGCCAACAACCTCCGGGACAGGTCGGGGAGCTGTTTTTT
>TRBJ1-1|TRBV10-3|-|-
CAISDSPPRAFF
TGTGCCATCAGCGACAGTCCCCCGAGGGCTTTCTTT
>TRBJ1-6|TRBV28|TRBD1|few
CASIQGAIFGSPLHF
TGTGCCAGCATACAGGGGGCGATCTTTGGGTCACCCCTCCACTTT
>TRBJ2-7|TRBV18|TRBD1|-
CASSPPFRTGFSYEQYF
TGTGCCAGCTCACCACCGTTCCGGACAGGTTTTTCCTACGAGCAGTACTTC
>TRBJ2-7|TRBV7-8|TRBD1|once
CASSPQDRGVLYEQYF
TGTGCCAGCAGCCCGCAAGACAGGGGGGTCCTTTACGAGCAGTACTTC
>TRBJ2-2|TRBV29-1|-|-
CSVVWNTGELFF
TGCAGCGTTGTCTGGAACACCGGGGAGCTGTTTTTT
>TRBJ2-3|TRBV30|TRBD1|-
CAWNRGLADTQYF
TGTGCCTGGAACAGGGGATTAGCAGATACGCAGTATTTT
>TRBJ2-7|TRBV19|-|-
CASSPWGGLYEQYF
TGTGCCAGTAGCCCTTGGGGCGGCCTCTACGAGCAGTACTTC
>TRBJ2-7|TRBV6-5|TRBD2|few
CASSYSGLADYEQYF
TGTGCCAGCAGTTACTCGGGACTAGCGGACTACGAGCAGTACTTC
>TRBJ2-7|TRBV11-2|-|-
CASSLAGILSYEQYF
TGTGCCAGCAGCTTAGCGGGGATTCTTTCCTACGAGCAGTACTTC
>TRBJ1-4|TRBV7-9|-|-
CASSLGVSATNEKLFF
TGTGCCAGCAGCTTAGGGGTCAGCGCAACTAATGAAAAACTGTTTTTT
>TRBJ1-4|TRBV7-9|-|-
CASSKDSPEKLFF
TGTGCCAGCAGCAAGGACAGCCCGGAAAAACTGTTTTTT
>TRBJ2-3|TRBV11-1|-|-
CASSLSASDTDTQYF
TGTGCCAGCAGCTTATCGGCTAGCGACACAGATACGCAGTATTTT
>TRBJ1-1|TRBV7-3|-|-
CASSPYGREDTEAFF
TGTGCCAGCAGCCCTTACGGCAGGGAAGACACTGAAGCTTTCTTT
>TRBJ1-1|TRBV19|-|-
CASMGTGKGLLDTEAFF
TGTGCCAGTATGGGAACAGGGAAGGGATTACTCGACACTGAAGCTTTCTTT
>TRBJ2-3|TRBV3-1/TRBV3-2|-|-
CASSHRGKLNTDTQYF
TGTGCCAGCAGCCATCGCGGGAAACTAAACACAGATACGCAGTATTTT
>TRBJ2-2|TRBV28|-|-
CASNHVIGGDANTGELFF
TGTGCCAGTAATCACGTAATAGGGGGAGACGCGAACACCGGGGAGCTGTTTTTT
>TRBJ1-6|TRBV2|TRBD1|-
CASRSGTGGIHPLHF
TGTGCCAGCAGATCCGGGACAGGGGGAATTCACCCCCTCCACTTT
>TRBJ2-7|TRBV12-3/TRBV12-4|-|-
CASSYGGRGEQYF
TGTGCCAGCAGTTACGGGGGGCGCGGCGAGCAGTACTTC
>TRBJ2-5|TRBV30|-|-
CAWRRGPKETQYF
TGTGCCTGGCGGAGGGGCCCCAAAGAGACCCAGTACTTC
>TRBJ2-1|TRBV30|-|once
CARLGDSVYNEQFF
TGTGCCCGACTTGGAGACTCGGTCTACAATGAGCAGTTCTTC
>TRBJ2-1|TRBV5-8|-|-
CASSLQGRLYNEQFF
TGTGCCAGCAGCTTACAGGGAAGACTCTACAATGAGCAGTTCTTC
>TRBJ2-1|TRBV18|-|once
CASSPLDRSSYNEQFF
TGTGCCAGCTCACCCCTCGACAGGAGCTCCTACAATGAGCAGTTCTTC
>TRBJ1-1|TRBV28|-|-
CASSLFRNTEAFF
TGTGCCAGCAGTTTATTCAGGAACACTGAAGCTTTCTTT
>TRBJ1-3|TRBV18|-|-
CASSPPGLPGNTIYF
TGTGCCAGCTCACCACCGGGCCTCCCTGGAAACACCATATATTTT
>TRBJ1-2|TRBV3-1/TRBV3-2|-|once
CASSQTPLESCYTF
TGTGCCAGCAGCCAAACTCCCCTTGAGAGCTGCTACACCTTC
>TRBJ1-4|TRBV6-1|-|-
CASSERGYSEKLFF
TGTGCCAGCAGTGAAAGGGGATATAGTGAAAAACTGTTTTTT
>TRBJ1-1|TRBV15|-|-
CATSRGIRLSGEAFF
TGTGCCACCAGCAGAGGTATAAGGTTAAGCGGAGAAGCTTTCTTT
>TRBJ2-1|TRBV21-1|-|-
CASSRTSNEQFF
TGTGCCAGCAGTAGAACGAGCAATGAGCAGTTCTTC
>TRBJ2-1|TRBV6-4|-|-
CASSDSSGSYNEQFF
TGTGCCAGCAGTGACTCGTCCGGCTCCTACAATGAGCAGTTCTTC
>TRBJ1-2|TRBV5-4|TRBD1|-
CASSPDRGRNYGYTF
TGTGCCAGCAGCCCGGACAGGGGGCGCAACTATGGCTACACCTTC
>TRBJ2-1|TRBV11-3|TRBD1|-
CASSSKGQGYNEQFF
TGTGCCAGCAGCTCCAAAGGACAGGGTTACAATGAGCAGTTCTTC
>TRBJ1-1|TRBV25-1|TRBD1|-
CASANSGTGETEAFF
TGTGCCAGCGCTAACTCCGGGACAGGGGAAACTGAAGCTTTCTTT
>TRBJ2-7|TRBV5-1|TRBD2|-
CASSGTGTRSHEQYF
TGCGCCAGCAGCGGGACCGGGACTAGATCTCACGAGCAGTACTTC
>TRBJ2-3|TRBV25-1|-|-
CASSRAERNGDTDTQYF
TGTGCCAGCAGTCGGGCCGAGCGGAATGGTGACACAGATACGCAGTATTTT
>TRBJ1-5|TRBV28|-|-
CASNSDQPQHF
TGTGCCAGCAACTCTGATCAGCCCCAGCATTTT
>TRBJ1-2|TRBV28|TRBD1|-
CASTTQGAIVYGYTF
TGTGCCAGCACCACCCAGGGGGCAATCGTCTATGGCTACACCTTC
>TRBJ2-3|TRBV10-3|-|-
CAIDDSASTDTQYF
TGTGCCATCGATGACTCGGCAAGCACAGATACGCAGTATTTT
>TRBJ1-1|TRBV10-2|TRBD1|-
CASSGSGTGRTEAFF
TGCGCCAGCAGTGGTTCCGGGACAGGGAGGACTGAAGCTTTCTTT
>TRBJ2-2|TRBV11-3|TRBD2|once
CASSFGGDMDTGELFF
TGTGCCAGCAGCTTTGGGGGGGATATGGACACCGGGGAGCTGTTTTTT
>TRBJ1-5|TRBV18|TRBD1|few
CASSQGQGSQPQHF
TGTGCCAGCTCACAGGGACAGGGAAGTCAGCCCCAGCATTTT
>TRBJ2-5|TRBV6-2/TRBV6-3|-|-
CASSYDQVFTQYF
TGTGCCAGCAGTTACGATCAGGTGTTCACCCAGTACTTC
>TRBJ2-3|TRBV11-3|-|-
CASSSGLASTDTQYF
TGTGCCAGCAGCTCGGGACTGGCCAGCACAGATACGCAGTATTTT
>TRBJ2-4|TRBV7-9|TRBD2|-
CASSPQAGGGHIQYF
TGTGCCAGCAGCCCACAAGCGGGAGGGGGGCACATTCAGTACTTC
>TRBJ2-6|TRBV6-2/TRBV6-3|TRBD2|few
CASSKLAGGNVLTF
TGTGCCAGCAGCAAACTAGCGGGAGGAAACGTCCTGACTTTC